This T cell receptor (beta chain) was identified during a study of OX40 agonist ivuxolimab in advanced cancers. Study overall: The study enrolled dose-escalation patients with hepatocellular carcinoma, melanoma, renal cell or head and neck cancer. Allowance was made for prior anti-PD-1, anti-PD-L1 or anti-CTLA-4 therapy, and roughly 40% had some.

V was shortened by 0 bases and J by 4 bases, with 15 bases between the two germline ends. This CDR3 comprises 16 residues. Per the germline V gene, CDR1 is MNHEY and CDR2 is SVGAGI. Assay: immunoSEQ multiplex PCR; the TCRdb copy retains only in-frame clones and omits some. The sample has about 77,000 clones, around 87% seen once; the top ten hold around 5.9%. Sampling of blood occurred at baseline, cycle 4 day 1, and cycle 7 day 1. Here the sequenced sample was CD4+ or CD8+ T cells sorted from blood, taken in a trial of the OX40 agonist ivuxolimab. The clonotype originates from an adult with an advanced solid tumor such as melanoma, head and neck, liver or kidney cancer. The chain joins TRBV6-5 to TRBJ1-1; D unresolved. In nucleotides, the CDR3 is TGTGCCAGCAGTTACTCAGGGCTGGGAGGGAGCACTGAAGCTTTCTTT. It codes for CASSYSGLGGSTEAFF.